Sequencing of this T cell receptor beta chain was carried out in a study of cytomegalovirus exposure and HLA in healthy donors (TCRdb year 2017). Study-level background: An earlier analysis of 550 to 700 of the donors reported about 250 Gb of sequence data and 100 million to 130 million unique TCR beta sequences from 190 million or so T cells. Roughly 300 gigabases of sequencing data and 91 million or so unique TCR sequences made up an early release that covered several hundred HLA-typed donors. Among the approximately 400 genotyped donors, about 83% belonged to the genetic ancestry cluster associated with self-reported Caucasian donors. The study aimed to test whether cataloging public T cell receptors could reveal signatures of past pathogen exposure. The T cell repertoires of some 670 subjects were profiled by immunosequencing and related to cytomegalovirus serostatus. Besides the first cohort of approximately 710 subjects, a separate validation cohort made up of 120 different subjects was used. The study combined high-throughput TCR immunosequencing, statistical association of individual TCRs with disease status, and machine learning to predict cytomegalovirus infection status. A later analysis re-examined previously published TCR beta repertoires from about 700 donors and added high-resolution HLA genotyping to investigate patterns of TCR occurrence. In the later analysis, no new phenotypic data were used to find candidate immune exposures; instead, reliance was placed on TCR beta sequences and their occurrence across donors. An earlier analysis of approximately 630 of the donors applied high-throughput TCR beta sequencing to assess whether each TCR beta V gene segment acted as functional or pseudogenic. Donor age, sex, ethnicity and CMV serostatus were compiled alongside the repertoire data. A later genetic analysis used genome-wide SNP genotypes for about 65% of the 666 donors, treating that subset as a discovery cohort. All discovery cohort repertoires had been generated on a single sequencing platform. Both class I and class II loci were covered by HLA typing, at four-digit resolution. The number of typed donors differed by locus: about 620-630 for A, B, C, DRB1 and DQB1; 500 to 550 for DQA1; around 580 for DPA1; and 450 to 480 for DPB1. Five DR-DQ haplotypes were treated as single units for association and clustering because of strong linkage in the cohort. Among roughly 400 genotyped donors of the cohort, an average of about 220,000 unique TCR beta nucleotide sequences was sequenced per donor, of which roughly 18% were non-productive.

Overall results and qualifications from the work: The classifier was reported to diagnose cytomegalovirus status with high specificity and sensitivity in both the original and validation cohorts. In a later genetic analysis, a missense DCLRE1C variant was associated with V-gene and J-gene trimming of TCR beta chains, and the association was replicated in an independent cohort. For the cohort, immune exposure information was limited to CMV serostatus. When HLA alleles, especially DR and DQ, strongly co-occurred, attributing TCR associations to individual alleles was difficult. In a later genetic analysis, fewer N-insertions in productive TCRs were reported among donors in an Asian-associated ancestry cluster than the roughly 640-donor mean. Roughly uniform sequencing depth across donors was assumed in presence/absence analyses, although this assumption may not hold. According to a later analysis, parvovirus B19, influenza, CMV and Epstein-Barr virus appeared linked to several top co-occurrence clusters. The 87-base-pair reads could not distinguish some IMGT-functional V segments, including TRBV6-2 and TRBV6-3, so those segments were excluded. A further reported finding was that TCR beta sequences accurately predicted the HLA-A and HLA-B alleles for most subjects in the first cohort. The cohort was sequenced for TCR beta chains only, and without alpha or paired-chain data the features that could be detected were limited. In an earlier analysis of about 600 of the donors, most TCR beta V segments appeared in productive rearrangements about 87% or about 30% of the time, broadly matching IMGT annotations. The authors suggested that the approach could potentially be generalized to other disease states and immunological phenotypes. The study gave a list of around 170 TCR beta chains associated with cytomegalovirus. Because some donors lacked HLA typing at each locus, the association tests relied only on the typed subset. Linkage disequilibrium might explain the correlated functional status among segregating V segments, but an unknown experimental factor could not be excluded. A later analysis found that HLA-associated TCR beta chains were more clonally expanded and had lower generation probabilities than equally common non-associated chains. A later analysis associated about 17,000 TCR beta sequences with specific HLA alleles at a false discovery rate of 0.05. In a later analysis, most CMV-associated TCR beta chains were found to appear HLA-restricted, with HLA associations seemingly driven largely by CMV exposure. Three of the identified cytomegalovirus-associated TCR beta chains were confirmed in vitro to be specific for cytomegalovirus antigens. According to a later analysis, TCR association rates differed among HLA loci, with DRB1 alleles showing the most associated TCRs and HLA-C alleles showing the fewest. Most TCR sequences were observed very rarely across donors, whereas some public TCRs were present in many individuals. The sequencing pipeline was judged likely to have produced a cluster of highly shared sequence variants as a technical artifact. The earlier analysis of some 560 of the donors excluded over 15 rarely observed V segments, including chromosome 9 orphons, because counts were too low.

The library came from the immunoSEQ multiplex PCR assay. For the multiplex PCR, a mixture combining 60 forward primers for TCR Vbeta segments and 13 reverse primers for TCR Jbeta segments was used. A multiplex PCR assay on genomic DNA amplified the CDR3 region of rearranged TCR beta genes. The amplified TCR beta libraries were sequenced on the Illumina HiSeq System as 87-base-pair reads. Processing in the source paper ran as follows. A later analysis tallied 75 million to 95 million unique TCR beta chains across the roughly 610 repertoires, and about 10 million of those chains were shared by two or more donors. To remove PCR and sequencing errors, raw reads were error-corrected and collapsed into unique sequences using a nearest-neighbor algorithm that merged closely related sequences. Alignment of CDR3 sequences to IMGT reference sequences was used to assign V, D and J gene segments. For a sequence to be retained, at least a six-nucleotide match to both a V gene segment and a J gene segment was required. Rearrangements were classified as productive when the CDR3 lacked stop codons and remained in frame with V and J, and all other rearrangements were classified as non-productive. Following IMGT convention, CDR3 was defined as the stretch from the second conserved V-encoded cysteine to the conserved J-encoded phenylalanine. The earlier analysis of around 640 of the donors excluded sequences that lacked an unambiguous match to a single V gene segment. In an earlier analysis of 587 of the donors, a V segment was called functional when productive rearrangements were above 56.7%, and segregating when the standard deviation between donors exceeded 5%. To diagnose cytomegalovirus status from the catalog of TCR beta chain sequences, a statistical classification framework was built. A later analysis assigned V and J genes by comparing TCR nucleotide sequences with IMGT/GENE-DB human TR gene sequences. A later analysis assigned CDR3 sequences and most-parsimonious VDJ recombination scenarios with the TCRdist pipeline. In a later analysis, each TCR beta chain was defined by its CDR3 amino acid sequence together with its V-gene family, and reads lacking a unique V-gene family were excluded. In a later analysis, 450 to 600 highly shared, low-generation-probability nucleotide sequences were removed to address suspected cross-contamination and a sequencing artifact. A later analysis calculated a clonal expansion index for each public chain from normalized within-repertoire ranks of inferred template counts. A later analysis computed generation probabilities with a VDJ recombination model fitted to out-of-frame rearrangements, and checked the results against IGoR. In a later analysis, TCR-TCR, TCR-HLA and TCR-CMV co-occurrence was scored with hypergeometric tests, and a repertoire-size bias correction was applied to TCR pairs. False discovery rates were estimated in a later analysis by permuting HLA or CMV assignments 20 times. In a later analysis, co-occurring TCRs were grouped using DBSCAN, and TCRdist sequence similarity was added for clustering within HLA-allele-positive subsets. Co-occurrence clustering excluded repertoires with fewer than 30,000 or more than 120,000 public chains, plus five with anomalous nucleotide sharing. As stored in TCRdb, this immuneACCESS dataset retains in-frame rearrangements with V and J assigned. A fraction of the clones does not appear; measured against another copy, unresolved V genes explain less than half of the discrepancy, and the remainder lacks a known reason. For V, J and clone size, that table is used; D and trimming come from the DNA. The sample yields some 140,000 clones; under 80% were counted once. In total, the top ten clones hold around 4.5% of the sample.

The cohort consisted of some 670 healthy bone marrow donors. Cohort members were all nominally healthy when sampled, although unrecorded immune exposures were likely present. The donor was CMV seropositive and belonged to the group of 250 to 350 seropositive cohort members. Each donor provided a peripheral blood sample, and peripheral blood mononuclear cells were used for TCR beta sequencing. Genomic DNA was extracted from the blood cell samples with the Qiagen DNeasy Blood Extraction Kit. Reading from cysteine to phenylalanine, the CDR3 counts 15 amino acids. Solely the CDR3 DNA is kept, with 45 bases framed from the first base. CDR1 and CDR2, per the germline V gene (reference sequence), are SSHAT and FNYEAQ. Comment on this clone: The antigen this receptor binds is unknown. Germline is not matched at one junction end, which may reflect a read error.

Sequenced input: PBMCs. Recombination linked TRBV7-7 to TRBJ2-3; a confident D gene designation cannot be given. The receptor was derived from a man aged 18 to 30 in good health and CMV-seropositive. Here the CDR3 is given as CASSLEGVSTDTQYF. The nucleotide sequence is TGTGCTAGCAGCTTAGAAGGAGTTAGCACAGATACGCAGTATTTT.